Presented here are 30 T cell receptor beta chains from one specimen sequenced in a study of blood T cells in healthy people across ages. PCR was performed a second time for 7 to 11 cycles using a sample-barcoded 5' primer and a J-beta primer mix. TCRdb called the 5' RACE reads again in MiXCR, with one record for every CDR3 protein. The table includes some 1.5 million distinct CDR3 sequences, about 30% detected once. Sequences were obtained from blood. These receptors were collected from a woman aged 25 to 39 in good health.

The chain has TRBV14 and TRBJ2-1; possible D gene TRBD2, 5 bases. The V gene's germline CDR1 is SGHDN and CDR2 FVKESK. V dropped 0 bases and J dropped 2 bases, with 14 bases sitting between them. The CDR3 has 17 amino acids. The DNA for the CDR3 is TGTGCCAGCAGCCAAGAGCGAGGGTTTGGCCCCTACAATGAGCAGTTCTTC. Residues: CASSQERGFGPYNEQFF.

CDR3 loop: CASSDRNSYNSPLHF. For the CDR3, the DNA is TGTGCCAGCAGCGACAGGAACTCCTATAATTCACCCCTCCACTTT. This chain joins TRBV28 and TRBJ1-6; possible D gene TRBD1, 6 bases. Germline lookup yields CDR1 MDHEN and CDR2 SYDVKM. V shed 6 bases and J shed 0 bases, with 9 bases lying between them. The CDR3 contains 15 residues.

This clonotype was seen a few times. The chain is built from TRBV15 and TRBJ2-3; perhaps TRBD2 as D (5 bases). The ends were cut back, 0 bases at V and 8 bases at J, with 21 bases in the middle. The CDR3 spans 17 residues. CDR1 LNHNV and CDR2 YYDKDF come from the germline V gene (reference sequence). The CDR3, as DNA: TGTGCCACCAGCAGAGATGAGGGCGGAGCGGTGGCAGGTACGCAGTATTTT. It specifies CATSRDEGGAVAGTQYF.

This clonotype occurred a few times. The chain carries TRBV7-2 and TRBJ2-7, with D tentatively TRBD2 (7 bases). V dropped 5 bases and J dropped 4 bases, with 12 bases sitting between them. The CDR3 runs 13 residues. Germline V gene lookup returns CDR1 SGHTA and CDR2 FQGNSA. The CDR3 here is CASSTGGGYEQYF. Written as DNA, the CDR3 is TGTGCCAGCAGCACGGGGGGCGGGTACGAGCAGTACTTC. The entire variable domain, with the rest obtained from reference TRBV7-2 and TRBJ2-7, is as follows: GAGVSQSPSNKVTEKGKDVELRCDPISGHTALYWYRQSLGQGLEFLIYFQGNSAPDKSGLPSDRFSAERTGGSVSTLTIQRTQQEDSAVYLCASSTGGGYEQYFGPGTRLTVT.

V usage is TRBV6-1 and J usage is TRBJ2-7; 9 nucleotides align to TRBD1. J was trimmed by 5 bases and V by 4 bases; bases with no gene match: 3. The CDR3 is made up of 13 amino acids. In germline, CDR1 is MNHNS, CDR2 SASEGT. The CDR3 DNA reads TGTGCCAGCAGTGGGACAGGGGTAAACGAGCAGTACTTC. Amino acid sequence: CASSGTGVNEQYF.

In its sample, this clonotype was seen a few times. A much larger clone is a single base away; this may be a read error. The chain uses TRBV5-1 and TRBJ2-1; D is ambiguous. V shed 3 bases and J shed 5 bases, with 12 bases lying between them. Germline CDR1 is SGHRS and CDR2 is YFSETQ. There are 14 residues in the CDR3. The DNA of the CDR3 is TGCGCCAGCAGCTGGGTGGCCATTAACAATGAGCAGTTCTTC. It encodes CASSWVAINNEQFF.

This clonotype was found many times. V and J are TRBV28 and TRBJ2-6; D gene uncertain. The germline V and J ends were trimmed by 7 bases and 0 bases, with 16 bases remaining between them. Germline V CDR1 and CDR2: MDHEN, SYDVKM. The CDR3 consists of 17 residues. CDR3 protein: CASTTGGTNSGANVLTF. The CDR3 region has the DNA TGTGCCAGCACCACCGGCGGCACCAACTCTGGGGCCAACGTCCTGACTTTC.

The chain uses TRBV6-2 or TRBV6-3 and TRBJ2-7; the match to TRBD1 covers 10 bases. The closer fit of TRBJ2-5 to the DNA end suggests the J call may be wrong. This CDR3 comprises 15 residues. From germline, CDR1 is MNHEY and CDR2 SVGEGT. The CDR3 DNA reads as TGTGCCAGCGGCAAGACAGGGGGCCTTCGGGGGACCCAGTACTTC. This codes for CASGKTGGLRGTQYF.

This clonotype was detected many times. This rearrangement joins TRBV7-9 to TRBJ2-7; D not resolved. The CDR3 contains 12 residues. V was clipped by 7 bases and J by 5 bases, with 12 bases between them. CDR1 and CDR2 (germline): SEHNR, FQNEAQ (reference sequence). CDR3 sequence reads: CASTILSNEQYF. The CDR3 nucleotides read TGTGCCAGCACCATTCTCTCAAACGAGCAGTACTTC.

This chain uses TRBV12-3 or TRBV12-4 with TRBJ2-3, with D hard to call. Trimming shortened V by 5 bases and J by 0 bases, and 12 bases separated the two germline ends. The CDR3 runs 15 residues. The CDR3 loop is CASSLQTLSTDTQYF. The DNA for the CDR3 is TGTGCCAGCAGTCTACAGACTCTTAGCACAGATACGCAGTATTTT.

This rearrangement joins TRBV7-2 to TRBJ2-7, with TRBD1 matching over 8 bases. The trim removed 1 base at V and 0 bases at J, leaving 8 bases unmatched. Germline CDR1 reads SGHTA; CDR2 reads FQGNSA. This CDR3 contains 17 residues. CDR3 nucleotides: TGTGCCAGCAGCTTAGGGACAGGGTTTTTTAACTCCTACGAGCAGTACTTC. It encodes CASSLGTGFFNSYEQYF. Full variable domain (remainder filled in from reference TRBV7-2 and TRBJ2-7): GAGVSQSPSNKVTEKGKDVELRCDPISGHTALYWYRQSLGQGLEFLIYFQGNSAPDKSGLPSDRFSAERTGGSVSTLTIQRTQQEDSAVYLCASSLGTGFFNSYEQYFGPGTRLTVT.

This clonotype has only one observation. The genes are TRBV5-1 and TRBJ2-7; D is unclear. The CDR3 totals 12 residues. Germline V gene sequence: CDR1 SGHRS, CDR2 YFSETQ. V was clipped by 5 bases and J by 9 bases, with 15 bases between them. CDR3: CASSSVGRGQYF. CDR3 nucleotides: TGCGCCAGCAGTTCTGTAGGGCGAGGGCAGTACTTC.

This clonotype was seen once. V and J are TRBV4-1 and TRBJ2-2; no reliable D call. The CDR3 has 15 amino acids. V shed 2 bases and J shed 0 bases, with 7 bases lying between them. CDR1 is MGHRA and CDR2 is YSYEKL in the germline V gene. CDR3 nucleotides: TGCGCCAGCAGCCAAACATCATCGAACACCGGGGAGCTGTTTTTT. Protein: CASSQTSSNTGELFF.

This clonotype was counted a few times. V gene TRBV29-1 combines with J gene TRBJ2-1; 9 bases map to TRBD2. CDR1 is SQVTM, CDR2 ANQGSEA, per germline. The ends lost 2 bases at V and 6 bases at J; junction bases unmatched: 5. The CDR3 runs 14 residues. The CDR3 DNA is TGCAGCGTTGAATCCCTAGCGGGGTTCAATGAGCAGTTCTTC. Amino acid sequence: CSVESLAGFNEQFF.

This clonotype showed up just a few times. V is TRBV2 and J is TRBJ1-1; no clear D gene. This CDR3 has 14 residues. Germline V lookup: CDR1 SNHLY, CDR2 FYNNEI. Deletions cut 7 bases from V and 7 bases from J, with 19 bases between. DNA of the CDR3: TGTGCCAGCACCCAAAAGGGAGACACTTATGAAGCTTTCTTT. This encodes CASTQKGDTYEAFF. Full variable domain (outside the CDR3, taken from reference TRBV2 and TRBJ1-1): EPEVTQTPSHQVTQMGQEVILRCVPISNHLYFYWYRQILGQKVEFLVSFYNNEISEKSEIFDDQFSVERPDGSNFTLKIRSTKLEDSAMYFCASTQKGDTYEAFFGQGTRLTVV.

There are many counts of this clonotype. This chain connects TRBV20-1 to TRBJ2-1; D remains unclear. Germline values: CDR1 DFQATT, CDR2 SNEGSKA (reference sequence). This CDR3 comprises 11 residues. V gave up 4 bases and J gave up 2 bases, with 3 bases separating them. CDR3 nucleotides: TGCAGTGCTAAGACCTACAATGAGCAGTTCTTC. Translated: CSAKTYNEQFF.

A note on this clonotype: The junction departs from germline at one end; a sequencing error may be responsible. The V and J genes are TRBV5-1 and TRBJ2-7; possibly TRBD1 or TRBD2 for D (5 bases each). This CDR3 is 14 amino acids long. In germline, CDR1 is SGHRS, CDR2 YFSETQ. Here the CDR3 DNA reads TGCACCAGCAGCTTAGGGACGGAACCCTACGAGCAGTACTTC. It yields the protein CTSSLGTEPYEQYF.

In its sample, this clonotype was seen once. The rearrangement links TRBV18 to TRBJ2-6; the D is unclear. The CDR3 has 16 amino acids. V was pared by 0 bases and J by 3 bases, with 9 bases between. Germline CDR1 is KGHSH and CDR2 is LQKENI. The CDR3 loop reads CASSPPKGRGANVLTF. In DNA, the CDR3 is TGTGCCAGCTCACCACCCAAAGGGCGTGGGGCCAACGTCCTGACTTTC.

The chain carries TRBV14 and TRBJ2-1, with no clear D. The length of the CDR3 is 15 residues. The germline gives CDR1 SGHDN, CDR2 FVKESK. V was pared by 2 bases and J by 8 bases, with 16 bases between. CDR3 coding DNA: TGTGCCAGCAGCCAACGTCCGGGTCGTGTGGATGAGCAGTTCTTC. It codes for CASSQRPGRVDEQFF. Filled out from reference TRBV14 and TRBJ2-1, the complete variable domain reads EAGVTQFPSHSVIEKGQTVTLRCDPISGHDNLYWYRRVMGKEIKFLLHFVKESKQDESGMPNNRFLAERTGGTYSTLKVQPAELEDSGVYFCASSQRPGRVDEQFFGPGTRLTVL.

The V gene is TRBV20-1, the J gene TRBJ2-3, with D maybe TRBD2 (5 bases). Trimming removed 3 bases from V and 5 bases from J, with 18 bases in between. Germline V lookup: CDR1 DFQATT, CDR2 SNEGSKA (reference sequence). The CDR3 spans 15 residues. CDR3: CSARFNRGGRDTQYF. CDR3 in DNA: TGCAGTGCTAGGTTCAATAGAGGTGGGAGAGATACGCAGTATTTT.

This clonotype showed up just once. Given a much more abundant clone one base away, this may be a read error. The rearrangement uses TRBV12-3 or TRBV12-4 and TRBJ1-5, with D uncertain. CDR3 length: 12 amino acids. Trimming pared 1 base from V and 7 bases from J, leaving 5 bases between. CDR3 DNA sequence: TGTGCCAGCAGTTTAGATCCCCAGCCCCAGCATTTT. This sequence encodes CASSLDPQPQHF.

Comment on this clonotype: A much larger clone sits a single nucleotide away, making a read error possible. The V and J genes are TRBV12-3 or TRBV12-4 and TRBJ2-7; no reliable D call. With 1 base removed from V and 6 bases from J, the gap between germline ends came to 13 bases. This CDR3 region has 14 residues. The CDR3, as DNA: TGTGCCAGCAGTTTAGGTATCTCCCGGGCCGAGCAGTACTTC. This sequence encodes CASSLGISRAEQYF.

This chain uses TRBV7-9 with TRBJ2-2; the match to TRBD2 covers 8 bases. The trim removed 5 bases at V and 6 bases at J, leaving 8 bases unmatched. The length of the CDR3 is 15 residues. Germline V gene lookup returns CDR1 SEHNR and CDR2 FQNEAQ (reference sequence). The CDR3 protein is CASSSSGRGAGELFF. CDR3 in DNA: TGTGCCAGCAGCAGCAGCGGGAGAGGGGCCGGGGAGCTGTTTTTT. The whole variable domain, filled in from reference TRBV7-9 and TRBJ2-2, reads DTGVSQNPRHKITKRGQNVTFRCDPISEHNRLYWYRQTLGQGPEFLTYFQNEAQLEKSRLLSDRFSAERPKGSFSTLEIQRTEQGDSAMYLCASSSSGRGAGELFFGEGSRLTVL.

There are a few counts of this clonotype. Mismatch with germline at one junction end may stem from a read error. The genes are TRBV7-8 and TRBJ1-5; tentative D call: TRBD1 (5 bases). The CDR3 is 15 amino acids. Germline V CDR1 and CDR2: SGHVS, FQNEAQ. The CDR3: CAGSSRGSSNQPQHF. In nucleotides, the CDR3 is TGTGCCGGCAGCTCCCGGGGGAGTAGCAATCAGCCCCAGCATTTT.

V usage is TRBV14 and J usage is TRBJ1-1; D call uncertain. The CDR3 sequence is 15 residues long. With 4 bases removed from V and 3 bases from J, the gap between germline ends came to 15 bases. The germline V gene encodes CDR1 SGHDN and CDR2 FVKESK. The CDR3 loop is CASSPFLVGDTEAFF. The CDR3 region has the DNA TGTGCCAGCAGCCCTTTCCTGGTCGGGGACACTGAAGCTTTCTTT.

The rearrangement links TRBV5-1 to TRBJ1-1; D gene unclear. This CDR3 contains 14 residues. Germline-derived CDR1 and CDR2 are SGHRS and YFSETQ. V gave up 3 bases and J gave up 0 bases, with 9 bases separating them. The CDR3 protein is CASSYPIMNTEAFF. In DNA, the CDR3 is TGCGCCAGCAGCTATCCCATAATGAACACTGAAGCTTTCTTT.

Ten or more counts support this clonotype. The V gene is TRBV28, the J gene TRBJ2-7; TRBD1 aligns across 7 bases. The CDR3 is made up of 15 amino acids. V lost 3 bases, J lost 0 bases, and 5 bases stayed unmatched. Germline CDR1 reads MDHEN; CDR2 reads SYDVKM. Here the CDR3 reads CASSLTGRSSYEQYF. The CDR3 region has the DNA TGTGCCAGCAGTTTGACAGGGCGGAGCTCCTACGAGCAGTACTTC.

In its sample, this clonotype was seen a few times. V and J are TRBV15 and TRBJ1-1; D gene ambiguous. Trimming took 0 bases from V and 2 from J, leaving 10 bases between them. The CDR3 is 15 amino acids. Germline V gene sequence: CDR1 LNHNV, CDR2 YYDKDF (reference sequence). CDR3 sequence reads: CATSRDNGRNTEAFF. DNA of the CDR3: TGTGCCACCAGCAGAGATAATGGTCGTAACACTGAAGCTTTCTTT.

Points on this clonotype: Possible read error: a much larger clone is one base away. CDR3 sequence: CVSSLQALSSYNEQFF. CDR3 sequence (DNA): TGTGTCAGCAGCTTACAGGCCCTGAGCTCCTACAATGAGCAGTTCTTC. V and J are TRBV7-3 and TRBJ2-1, with D possibly TRBD1 on 5 matching bases. The CDR3 has 16 amino acids. The germline V gene has CDR1 SGHTA and CDR2 FQGTGA.

This clonotype turned up a few times. J is TRBJ1-5 and V is TRBV4-1, with unresolved D. The V gene lost 4 bases and the J gene lost 6 bases, with 13 bases spanning the gap. Germline CDR1 and CDR2: MGHRA and YSYEKL. The CDR3 has 14 residues. The CDR3 DNA reads as TGCGCCAGCAGCCCGGCCGGAGTTGGTCAGCCCCAGCATTTT. Protein: CASSPAGVGQPQHF.